This T cell receptor beta chain was sequenced for a study of molecular identifiers for immune sequencing clone quantification. General study findings and limits: Spiked TCR RNA from one Jurkat cell reportedly showed up when mixed among one million naive cells.

TCRdb re-called the PCR reads with MiXCR, one entry per CDR3 protein. This table has 79,000 or so distinct CDR3 sequences, nearly 25% appearing once. As regards this clonotype: Its specificity is not known.

Libraries for naive CD8 T cells, which were made from about 20,000 to 1,000,000 sorted cells, drew on 10%, 30% or 50% of the RNA. Sorted naive CD8 T cells were those defined as CD8+CD4-CCR7+CD45RA+. The CDR3 is 15 amino acids. Germline V CDR1 and CDR2: SGHAT, FQNNGV. Trimming removed 6 bases from V and 4 bases from J; junction bases left unmatched: 7. The chain carries TRBV11-2 and TRBJ2-5, with 11 bases identical to TRBD2. Sequencing used naive CD8+ T cells from blood, with Jurkat cell RNA spiked in. The subset was: FACS-sorted CD8+CD4-CCR7+CD45RA+ naive T cells. The sequence was obtained from a human donor in good health. Some libraries in this study had Jurkat cell RNA spiked in. CDR3 sequence: CASRHSGGARETQYF. CDR3 DNA sequence: TGTGCCAGCAGACATAGCGGGGGGGCCCGAGAGACCCAGTACTTC.